This T cell receptor (beta chain) is drawn from a study of cytomegalovirus exposure and HLA in healthy donors (TCRdb year 2017). Regarding the research as a whole: In an earlier analysis of under 600 of the donors, 276 Gb of sequence data and 100 million or so unique TCR beta sequences from approximately 180 million T cells were reported. Alongside the repertoire data, information on donor age, sex, ethnicity and CMV serostatus was compiled. The study aimed to test whether cataloging public T cell receptors could reveal signatures of past pathogen exposure. An early release that covered fewer than 750 HLA-typed donors contained about 300 gigabases of sequencing data and tens of millions of unique TCR sequences. A later analysis re-analyzed previously published TCR beta repertoires from approximately 700 donors and added high-resolution HLA genotyping to study TCR occurrence patterns. The number of typed donors differed by locus: roughly 629-640 for A, B, C, DRB1 and DQB1; 500 to 550 for DQA1; approximately 610 for DPA1; and about 450 for DPB1. Across approximately 400 genotyped donors of the cohort, an average of about 240,000 unique TCR beta nucleotide sequences per donor were sequenced, and 15% to 20% of those sequences were non-productive. Roughly 5 DR-DQ haplotypes were handled as single units for association and clustering because linkage in the cohort was strong. Besides the first cohort of roughly 700 subjects, a separate validation cohort made up of over 95 different subjects was used. An earlier analysis of several hundred of the donors applied high-throughput TCR beta sequencing to assess whether each TCR beta V gene segment acted as functional or pseudogenic. All discovery cohort repertoires had been generated on a single sequencing platform. The study profiled the T cell repertoires of about 640 subjects by immunosequencing and related them to cytomegalovirus serostatus. In the later analysis, no new phenotypic data were used to find candidate immune exposures; instead, reliance was placed on TCR beta sequences and their occurrence across donors. HLA typing included class I and class II loci at four-digit resolution. Genome-wide SNP genotypes for about 65% of the 666 donors were used in a later genetic analysis, which treated that subset as a discovery cohort. The genetic ancestry cluster associated with self-reported Caucasian donors included 81% of the approximately 400 genotyped donors. To predict cytomegalovirus infection status, the study combined high-throughput TCR immunosequencing, statistical association of individual TCRs with disease status, and machine learning.

Including cysteine and phenylalanine, the CDR3 has 15 amino acids. The sequence is cut down to CDR3 DNA, 45 bases in frame from base 1. Based on the germline V gene, the CDR1 and CDR2 sequences are MGHRA and YSYEKL. Results and caveats for the whole study, not just this receptor: An earlier analysis of approximately 570 of the donors showed that most TCR beta V segments appeared in productive rearrangements either about 90% or about 30% of the time, which broadly matched IMGT annotations. Several of the top co-occurrence clusters appeared to be linked to parvovirus B19, influenza, CMV and Epstein-Barr virus, according to a later analysis. A further reported finding was that TCR beta sequences accurately predicted the HLA-A and HLA-B alleles for most subjects in the first cohort. The cohort was sequenced for TCR beta chains only, and without alpha or paired-chain data the features that could be detected were limited. In a later analysis, HLA-associated TCR beta chains were found to be more clonally expanded and to have lower generation probabilities than equally common non-associated chains. The study listed 150 to 200 TCR beta chains as associated with cytomegalovirus. While some public TCRs were present in many individuals, most TCR sequences turned up only very rarely across donors. Because HLA typing was unavailable for some donors at each locus, only the typed subset was used in association tests. In a later genetic analysis, fewer N-insertions in productive TCRs were reported among donors in an Asian-associated ancestry cluster than the roughly 700-donor mean. Linkage disequilibrium might explain the correlated functional status among segregating V segments, but an unknown experimental factor could not be ruled out. About 15 rarely observed V segments, including chromosome 9 orphons, were excluded from the earlier analysis of about 600 of the donors because counts were too low. In a later genetic analysis, a missense DCLRE1C variant was associated with V-gene and J-gene trimming of TCR beta chains, and the association was replicated in an independent cohort. In vitro tests confirmed that a few of the cytomegalovirus-associated TCR beta chains recognize cytomegalovirus antigens. Specific HLA alleles were associated with 15,000 to 20,000 TCR beta sequences at a false discovery rate of 0.05 in a later analysis. According to a later analysis, most CMV-associated TCR beta chains appeared to be HLA-restricted, and the HLA associations seemed to be driven largely by CMV exposure. The classifier was reported to diagnose cytomegalovirus status with high specificity and sensitivity in both the original cohort and the validation cohort. In a later analysis, the rate of TCR association differed among HLA loci, with DRB1 alleles having the most associated TCRs and HLA-C alleles having the fewest. The 87-base-pair reads could not distinguish some IMGT-functional V segments, including TRBV6-2 and TRBV6-3, so those segments were excluded. When HLA alleles, especially DR and DQ, strongly co-occurred, attributing TCR associations to individual alleles was difficult. Sequencing depth was assumed to be roughly uniform across donors in the presence/absence analyses, though that assumption may not hold. It was suggested by the authors that the approach could potentially be generalized to other disease states and immunological phenotypes. A cluster of highly shared sequence variants was judged likely to represent a technical artifact of the sequencing pipeline. For the cohort, immune exposure information was limited to CMV serostatus.

The method behind the library was the immunoSEQ multiplex PCR assay. A mixture of 60 forward primers for TCR Vbeta segments and 13 reverse primers for TCR Jbeta segments was used in the multiplex PCR. A multiplex PCR assay on genomic DNA amplified the CDR3 region of rearranged TCR beta genes. The amplified TCR beta libraries were sequenced on the Illumina HiSeq System as 87-base-pair reads. The authors' pipeline ran thus. Across the 670 or so repertoires, a later analysis counted tens of millions of unique TCR beta chains, about 10 million of which were shared by at least two donors. A nearest-neighbor algorithm error-corrected the raw reads and collapsed the reads into unique sequences, merging closely related sequences to remove PCR and sequencing errors. V, D and J gene segments were assigned by aligning CDR3 sequences to IMGT reference sequences. For a sequence to be retained, at least a six-nucleotide match to both a V gene segment and a J gene segment was required. Rearrangements were called productive when the CDR3 lacked stop codons and stayed in frame with V and J; all others were non-productive. Following IMGT convention, CDR3 was defined as the stretch from the second conserved V-encoded cysteine to the conserved J-encoded phenylalanine. The earlier analysis of 450 to 750 of the donors excluded any sequence lacking an unambiguous match to a single V gene segment. In an earlier analysis of 587 of the donors, a V segment was called functional when productive rearrangements were above 56.7%, and segregating when the standard deviation between donors exceeded 5%. A statistical classification framework was developed to diagnose cytomegalovirus status using the catalog of TCR beta chain sequences. A later analysis assigned V and J genes by comparing TCR nucleotide sequences with IMGT/GENE-DB human TR gene sequences. In a later analysis, CDR3 sequences and most-parsimonious VDJ recombination scenarios were assigned using the TCRdist pipeline. A later analysis defined each TCR beta chain by its CDR3 amino acid sequence plus V-gene family, and excluded reads lacking a unique V-gene family. As a way to deal with suspected cross-contamination and a sequencing artifact, a later analysis dropped over 550 nucleotide sequences that were highly shared and had low generation probability. In a later analysis, a clonal expansion index was calculated for each public chain from normalized within-repertoire ranks of inferred template counts. In a later analysis, generation probabilities were computed with a VDJ recombination model fitted to out-of-frame rearrangements, and the resulting probabilities were checked against IGoR. In a later analysis, TCR-TCR, TCR-HLA and TCR-CMV co-occurrence was scored with hypergeometric tests, and a repertoire-size bias correction was applied to TCR pairs. To estimate false discovery rates, a later analysis permuted the HLA or CMV assignments 20 times. A later analysis grouped co-occurring TCRs with DBSCAN, adding TCRdist sequence similarity when clustering within HLA-allele-positive subsets. Co-occurrence clustering excluded repertoires with fewer than 30,000 or more than 120,000 public chains, plus five with anomalous nucleotide sharing. TCRdb took over this immuneACCESS table, retaining in-frame rearrangements with V and J assigned. Such tables are incomplete; in checked studies, under half of the missing clones stem from an unresolved V gene, and the remainder is unexplained. D and trimming come from the DNA, and the V and J calls and clone size come from that table. Here the sample has about 31,000 clones; roughly two fifths occur a single time. The top ten hold around 2% of the sample.

In total, around 600 healthy bone marrow donors made up the cohort. At the time of sampling, all cohort members were nominally healthy, though unrecorded immune exposures were likely present. The donor tested CMV seronegative and was one of the 352 seronegative cohort members. A peripheral blood sample was collected from each donor, and TCR beta sequencing was performed on peripheral blood mononuclear cells. Genomic DNA extraction from the blood cell samples was performed with the Qiagen DNeasy Blood Extraction Kit. As regards this clone: What this receptor recognizes is not known. The junction and the germline gene differ at one end; a read error may be behind it.

The receptor chain draws on TRBV4-1 and TRBJ1-2, with a weak D call of TRBD1 (5 bases match). Sequencing was carried out using PBMCs. The sequence came from a woman aged 50 to 60 in good health and CMV-seronegative. The CDR3 protein is CASSQDWRQGGEEAF. The DNA sequence is TGCGCCAGCAGCCAAGATTGGCGCCAGGGAGGGGAGGAGGCCTTC.